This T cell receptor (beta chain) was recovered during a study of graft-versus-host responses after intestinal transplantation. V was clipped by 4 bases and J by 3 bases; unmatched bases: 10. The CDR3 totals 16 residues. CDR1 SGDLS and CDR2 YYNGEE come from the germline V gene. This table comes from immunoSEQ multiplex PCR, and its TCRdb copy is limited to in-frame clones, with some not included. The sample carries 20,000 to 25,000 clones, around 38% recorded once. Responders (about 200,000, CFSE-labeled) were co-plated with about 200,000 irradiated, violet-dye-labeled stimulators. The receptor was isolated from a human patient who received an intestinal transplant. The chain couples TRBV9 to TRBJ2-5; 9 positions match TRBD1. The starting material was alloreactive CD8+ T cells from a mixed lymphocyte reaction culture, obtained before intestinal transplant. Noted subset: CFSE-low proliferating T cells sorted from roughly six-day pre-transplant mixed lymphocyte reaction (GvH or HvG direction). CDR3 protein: CASSTRAGTGKETQYF. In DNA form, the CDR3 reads TGTGCCAGCAGCACACGAGCCGGGACAGGGAAAGAGACCCAGTACTTC.